The source of this T cell receptor beta chain is a study of blood T cell repertoires in COVID-19. Study at large: The origin of the acute and convalescent COVID-19 samples was the United States, Italy and Spain. Sources were T cells, B-cell-depleted T cells, or PBMCs; the material itself was cDNA or gDNA.

In the study's own analysis: Nucleated cell number was recorded as an estimate derived from reference gene primer amplification. Some clones are missing from TCRdb's copy, which holds only in-frame ones; the method was immunoSEQ multiplex PCR. V and J calls and clone size are those listed in that table; D and trimming were worked out from the DNA. The sample has some 78,000 clones; approximately 80% are singletons. This CDR3 comprises 16 residues. This clone was counted a single time. The rearrangement uses TRBV1 and TRBJ1-4; the table names TRBD1, a call not compared with the DNA. TRBV1 is designated a pseudogene. This receptor was identified in a man in his sixties with active or convalescent COVID-19. The sequencing input was peripheral blood. In nucleotides, the CDR3 is TGCACCAGCAGCCCTCTGTCCCGGGACAGGGTTTGGGAACTGTTTTTT. Translated, it gives CTSSPLSRDRVWELFF.